In this sample, the clone carrying this T cell receptor beta chain turned up once. What it binds is unknown. Only in-frame clones appear in the TCRdb table, and some are missing; sequencing was by immunoSEQ multiplex PCR. The sample lists approximately 12,000 clones, 85% to 95% occurring once. The sample belongs to a study of untreated major depressive disorder. Overall study findings and caveats: Compared with controls, depressed patients showed more TRBV05-01 (Vbeta 5.1) usage in CD4+ T cells.

With 0 bases removed from V and 4 bases from J, the gap between germline ends came to 10 bases. Germline CDR1 and CDR2: LNHNV and YYDKDF (reference sequence). There are 14 residues in the CDR3. The J gene is TRBJ2-7, the V gene TRBV15; D possibly corresponds to TRBD1 (6 bases). The sequencing sample was made of CD4+ T cells from PBMCs. The receptor comes from a woman aged 25-40 years with major depressive disorder. In DNA form, the CDR3 reads TGTGCCACCAGCAGAGATACAGGGCCATACGAGCAGTACTTC. Translation: CATSRDTGPYEQYF.